The source of this TCR beta chain is a study of CD8 T cells in ankylosing spondylitis (TCRdb year 2017). For the wider study: The study set out to find disease-linked TCR variants by profiling T cell receptor beta repertoires in ankylosing spondylitis patients and healthy donors. Peripheral blood samples were taken, and synovial fluid was additionally collected from ankylosing spondylitis patients. The full study cohort comprised 20 to 30 ankylosing spondylitis patients and roughly 100 healthy donors.

The paper's findings and limits, for the study overall: Some of the motif variants had been reported before in the synovial fluid and blood of reactive arthritis patients, a finding that suggests common disease-initiation mechanisms. Blood from ankylosing spondylitis patients appeared to be characterized by a TCR beta motif made up of seven or eight highly homologous amino acid variants. According to the report, matched synovial fluid samples from ankylosing spondylitis patients were significantly enriched for the disease-linked clones. The disease-linked clones had a CD8+ phenotype and were found at relatively low frequencies in peripheral blood.

This clonotype turned up a few times. The target of this receptor is not known. There are no base qualities to consult, and no much larger clone falls within one base. Sequenced using an Illumina HiSeq 2500. TCR beta libraries were prepared by quantitative 5'-RACE with molecular barcodes. In the source study's methods: A new computational method based on a probabilistic model of VDJ rearrangement was used to identify disease-linked TCR variants. TCRdb reprocessed the public reads (quality trimming at Q25 with fastp, clone calling with MiXCR) and kept in-frame beta chains. A single entry per CDR3 protein holds the most common genes and DNA from its merged rows. The V and J calls, along with clone size, are taken from TCRdb and not from the paper's own processing. This sample is represented by around 770,000 distinct CDR3 sequences; roughly 20% of them were singletons. The ten top clones hold under 20% of the sample.

Spanning cysteine to phenylalanine, the CDR3 consists of 16 amino acids. Of the read, only the CDR3 DNA is kept; its 48 bases are in frame from base 1. For CDR1 and CDR2, the germline V gene lists MGHRA and YSYEKL. V sheds 1 base and J sheds 4 bases, leaving 14 bases between their ends. This sequence uses TRBV4-1 and TRBJ2-1; the D segment could be TRBD1, given 6 matching bases. The sample comprised blood, either unsorted or a sorted T cell fraction (not recorded which). This receptor was identified in a male donor with ankylosing spondylitis. The DNA is TGCGCCAGCAGCCAAGTTCCCGCAGGGGTTTACAATGAGCAGTTCTTC. Translated, this is CASSQVPAGVYNEQFF.